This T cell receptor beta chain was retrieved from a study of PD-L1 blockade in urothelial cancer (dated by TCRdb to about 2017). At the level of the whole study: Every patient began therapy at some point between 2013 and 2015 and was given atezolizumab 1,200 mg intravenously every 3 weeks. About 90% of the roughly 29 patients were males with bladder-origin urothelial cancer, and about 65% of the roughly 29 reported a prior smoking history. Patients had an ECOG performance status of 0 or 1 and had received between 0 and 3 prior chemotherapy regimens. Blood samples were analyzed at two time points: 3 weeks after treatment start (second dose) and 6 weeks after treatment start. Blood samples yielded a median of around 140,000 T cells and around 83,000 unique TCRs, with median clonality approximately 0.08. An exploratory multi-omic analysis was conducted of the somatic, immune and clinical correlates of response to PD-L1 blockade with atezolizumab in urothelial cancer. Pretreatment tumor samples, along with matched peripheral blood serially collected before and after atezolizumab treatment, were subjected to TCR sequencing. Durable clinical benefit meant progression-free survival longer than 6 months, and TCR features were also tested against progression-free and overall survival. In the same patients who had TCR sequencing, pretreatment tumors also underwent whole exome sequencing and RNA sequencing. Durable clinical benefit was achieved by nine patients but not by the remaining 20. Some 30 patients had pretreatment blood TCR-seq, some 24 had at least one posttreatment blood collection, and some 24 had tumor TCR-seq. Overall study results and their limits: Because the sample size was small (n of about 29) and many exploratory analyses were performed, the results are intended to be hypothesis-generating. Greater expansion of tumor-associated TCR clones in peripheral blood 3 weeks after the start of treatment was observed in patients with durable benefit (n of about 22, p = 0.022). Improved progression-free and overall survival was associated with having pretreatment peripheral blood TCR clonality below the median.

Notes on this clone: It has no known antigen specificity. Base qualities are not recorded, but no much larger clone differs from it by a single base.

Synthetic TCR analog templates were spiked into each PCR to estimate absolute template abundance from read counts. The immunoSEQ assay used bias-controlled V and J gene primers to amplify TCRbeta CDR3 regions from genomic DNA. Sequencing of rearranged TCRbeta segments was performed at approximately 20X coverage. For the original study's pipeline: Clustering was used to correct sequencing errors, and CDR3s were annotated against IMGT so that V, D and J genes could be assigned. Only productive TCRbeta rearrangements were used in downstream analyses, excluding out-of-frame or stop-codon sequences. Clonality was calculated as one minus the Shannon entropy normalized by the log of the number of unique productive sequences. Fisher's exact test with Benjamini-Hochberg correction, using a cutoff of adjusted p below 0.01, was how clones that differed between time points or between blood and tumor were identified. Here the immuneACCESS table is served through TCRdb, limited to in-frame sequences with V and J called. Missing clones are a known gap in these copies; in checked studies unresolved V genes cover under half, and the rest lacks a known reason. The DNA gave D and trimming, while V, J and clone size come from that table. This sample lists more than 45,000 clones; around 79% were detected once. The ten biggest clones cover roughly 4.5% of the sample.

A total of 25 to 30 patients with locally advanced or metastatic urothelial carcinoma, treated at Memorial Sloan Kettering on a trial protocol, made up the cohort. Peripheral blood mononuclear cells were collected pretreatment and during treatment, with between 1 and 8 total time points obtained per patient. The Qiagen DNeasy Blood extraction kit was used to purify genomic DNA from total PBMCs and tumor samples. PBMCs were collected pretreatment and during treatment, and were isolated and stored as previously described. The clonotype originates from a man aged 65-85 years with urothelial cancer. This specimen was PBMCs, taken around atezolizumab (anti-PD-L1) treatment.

The DNA is TGTGCCAGTAGTACAAGGACAGGGCAGGGCACTGAAGCTTTCTTT. This yields the protein CASSTRTGQGTEAFF. The V gene is TRBV19 and the J gene is TRBJ1-1, with 8 central nucleotides matching TRBD1. Here V drops 4 bases and J drops 4 bases, and the junction holds 8 bases not matched to any gene. Its CDR3 holds 15 amino acids, cysteine through phenylalanine. CDR3 DNA is the only sequence kept; it has 45 bases, read in frame from the first base. CDR1 and CDR2 were assigned from the germline V gene (reference sequence) as LNHDA and SQIVND.